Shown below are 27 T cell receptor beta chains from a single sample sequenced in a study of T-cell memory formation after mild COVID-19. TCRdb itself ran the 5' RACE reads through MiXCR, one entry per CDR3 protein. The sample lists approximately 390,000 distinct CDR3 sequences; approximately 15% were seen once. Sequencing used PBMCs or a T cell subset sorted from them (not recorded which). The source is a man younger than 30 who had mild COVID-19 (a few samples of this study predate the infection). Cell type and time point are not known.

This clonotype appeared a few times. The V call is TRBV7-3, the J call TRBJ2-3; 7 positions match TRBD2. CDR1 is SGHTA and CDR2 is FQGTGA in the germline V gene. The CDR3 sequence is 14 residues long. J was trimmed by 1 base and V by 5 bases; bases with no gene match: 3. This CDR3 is CASSTRGGTDTQYF. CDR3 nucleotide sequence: TGTGCCAGCAGCACACGGGGGGGCACAGATACGCAGTATTTT.

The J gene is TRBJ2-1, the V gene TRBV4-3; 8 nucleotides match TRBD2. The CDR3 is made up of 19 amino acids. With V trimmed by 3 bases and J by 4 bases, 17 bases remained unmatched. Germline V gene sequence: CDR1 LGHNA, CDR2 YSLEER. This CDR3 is CASSQALYRGGAAYNEQFF. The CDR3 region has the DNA TGCGCCAGCAGCCAGGCCTTGTATCGGGGGGGCGCTGCTTACAATGAGCAGTTCTTC.

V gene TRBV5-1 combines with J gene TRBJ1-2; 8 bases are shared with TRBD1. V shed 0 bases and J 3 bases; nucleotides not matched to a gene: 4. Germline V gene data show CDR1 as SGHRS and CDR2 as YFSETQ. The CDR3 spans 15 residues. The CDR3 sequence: CASSLATGVDYGYTF. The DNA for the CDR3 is TGCGCCAGCAGCTTGGCGACAGGGGTCGACTATGGCTACACCTTC.

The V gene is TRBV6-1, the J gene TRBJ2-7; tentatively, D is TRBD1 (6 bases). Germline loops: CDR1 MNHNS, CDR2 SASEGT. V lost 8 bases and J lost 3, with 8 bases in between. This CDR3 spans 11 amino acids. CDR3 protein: CASGQLYEQYV. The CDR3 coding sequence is TGTGCCAGCGGACAGCTCTACGAGCAGTACGTC.

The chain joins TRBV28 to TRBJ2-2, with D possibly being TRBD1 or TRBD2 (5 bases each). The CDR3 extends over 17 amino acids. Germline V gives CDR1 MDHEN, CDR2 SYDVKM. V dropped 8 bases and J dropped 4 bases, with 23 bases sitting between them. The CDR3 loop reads CASWKGTARLGTGELFF. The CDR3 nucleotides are TGTGCCAGCTGGAAAGGGACCGCACGACTGGGCACCGGGGAGCTGTTTTTT.

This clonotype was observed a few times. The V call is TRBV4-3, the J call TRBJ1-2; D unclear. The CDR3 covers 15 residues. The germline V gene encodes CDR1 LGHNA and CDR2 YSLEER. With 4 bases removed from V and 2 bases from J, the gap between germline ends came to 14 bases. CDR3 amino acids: CASSPESGINYGYTF. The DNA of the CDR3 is TGCGCCAGCAGCCCAGAATCGGGTATAAACTATGGCTACACCTTC.

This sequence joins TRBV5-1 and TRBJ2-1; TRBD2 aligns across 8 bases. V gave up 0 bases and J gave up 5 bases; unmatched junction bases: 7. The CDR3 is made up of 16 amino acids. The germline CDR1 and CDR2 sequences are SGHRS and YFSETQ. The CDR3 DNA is TGCGCCAGCAGCTTGGGCCCGGCGGGGGGAGACAATGAGCAGTTCTTC. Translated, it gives CASSLGPAGGDNEQFF.

CDR3: CASKPSAAAPTQYF. The DNA for the CDR3 is TGTGCCAGCAAGCCGTCTGCCGCCGCGCCTACGCAGTATTTT. The chain has TRBV11-2 and TRBJ2-3; no clear D. The germline V and J ends were trimmed by 7 bases and 8 bases, with 19 bases remaining between them. The CDR3 is made up of 14 amino acids. Germline values: CDR1 SGHAT, CDR2 FQNNGV.

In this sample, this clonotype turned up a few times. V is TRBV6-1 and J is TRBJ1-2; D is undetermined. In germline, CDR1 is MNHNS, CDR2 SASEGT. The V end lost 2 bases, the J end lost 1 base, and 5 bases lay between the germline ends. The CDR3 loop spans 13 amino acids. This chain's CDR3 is CASSEQHNYGYTF. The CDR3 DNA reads TGTGCCAGCAGTGAACAGCATAACTATGGCTACACCTTC.

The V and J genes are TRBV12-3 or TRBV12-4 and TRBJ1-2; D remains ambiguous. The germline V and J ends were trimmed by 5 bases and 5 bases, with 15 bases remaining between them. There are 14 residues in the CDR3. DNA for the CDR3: TGTGCCAGCAGTCTAACCCCCCGGCCGTATGGCTACACCTTC. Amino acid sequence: CASSLTPRPYGYTF.

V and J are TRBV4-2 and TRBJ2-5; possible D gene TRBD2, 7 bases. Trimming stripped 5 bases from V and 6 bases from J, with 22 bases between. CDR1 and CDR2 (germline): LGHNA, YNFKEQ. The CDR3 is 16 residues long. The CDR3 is CASSSGGGGEFKTQYF. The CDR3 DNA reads TGTGCCAGCAGCTCCGGTGGGGGGGGCGAGTTTAAGACCCAGTACTTC.

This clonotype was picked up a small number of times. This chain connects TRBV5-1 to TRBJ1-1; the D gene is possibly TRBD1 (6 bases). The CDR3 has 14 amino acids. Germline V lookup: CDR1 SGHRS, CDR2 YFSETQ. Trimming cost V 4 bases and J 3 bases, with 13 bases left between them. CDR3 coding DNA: TGCGCCAGCAGCACCGGACAGTCACACACTGAAGCTTTCTTT. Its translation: CASSTGQSHTEAFF.

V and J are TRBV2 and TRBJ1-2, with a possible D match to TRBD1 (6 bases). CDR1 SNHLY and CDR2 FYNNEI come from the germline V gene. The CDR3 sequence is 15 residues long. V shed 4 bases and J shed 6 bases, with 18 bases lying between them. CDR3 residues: CASSARGDFADGYTF. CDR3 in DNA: TGTGCCAGCAGTGCTAGGGGGGACTTCGCCGATGGCTACACCTTC.

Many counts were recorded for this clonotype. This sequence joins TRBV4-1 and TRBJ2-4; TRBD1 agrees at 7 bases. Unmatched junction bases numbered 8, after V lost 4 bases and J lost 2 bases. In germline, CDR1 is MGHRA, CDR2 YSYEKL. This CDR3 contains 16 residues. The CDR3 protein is CASSLDQGDSKNIQYF. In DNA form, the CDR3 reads TGCGCCAGCAGCCTCGACCAGGGGGATTCCAAAAACATTCAGTACTTC.

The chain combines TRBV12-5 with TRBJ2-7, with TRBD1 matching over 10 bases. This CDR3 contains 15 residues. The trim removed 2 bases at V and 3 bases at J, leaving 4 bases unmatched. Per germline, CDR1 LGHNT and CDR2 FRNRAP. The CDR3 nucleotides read TGTGCTAGTGGTTTGCCTTGGACAGGGGGCTACGAGCAGTACGTC. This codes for CASGLPWTGGYEQYV.

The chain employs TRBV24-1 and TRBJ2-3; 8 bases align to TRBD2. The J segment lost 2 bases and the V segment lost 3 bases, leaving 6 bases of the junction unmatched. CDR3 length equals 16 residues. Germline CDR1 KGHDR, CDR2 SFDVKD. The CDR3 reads CATSDNRRGDTDTQYF. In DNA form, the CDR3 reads TGTGCCACCAGTGATAATAGGCGGGGGGACACAGATACGCAGTATTTT.

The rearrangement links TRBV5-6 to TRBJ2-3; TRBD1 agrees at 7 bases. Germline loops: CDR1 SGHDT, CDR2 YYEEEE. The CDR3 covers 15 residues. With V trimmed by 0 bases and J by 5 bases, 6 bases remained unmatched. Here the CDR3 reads CASSLGQTGRDTQYF. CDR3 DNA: TGTGCCAGCAGCTTGGGCCAGACAGGGAGAGATACGCAGTATTTT.

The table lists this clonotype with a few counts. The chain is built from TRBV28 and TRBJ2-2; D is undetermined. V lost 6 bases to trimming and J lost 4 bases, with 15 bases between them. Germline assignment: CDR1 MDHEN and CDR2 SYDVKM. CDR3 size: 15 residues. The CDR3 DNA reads TGTGCCAGCAGGCCCCATGTTGATGGCACCGGGGAGCTGTTTTTT. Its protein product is CASRPHVDGTGELFF.

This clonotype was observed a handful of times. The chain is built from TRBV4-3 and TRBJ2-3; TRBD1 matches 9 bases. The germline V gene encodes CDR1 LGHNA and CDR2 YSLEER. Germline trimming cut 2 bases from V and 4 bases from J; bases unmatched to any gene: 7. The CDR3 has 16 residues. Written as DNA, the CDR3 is TGCGCCAGCAGCCAATACGGACAGGGGCTAGCAGATACGCAGTATTTT. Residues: CASSQYGQGLADTQYF.

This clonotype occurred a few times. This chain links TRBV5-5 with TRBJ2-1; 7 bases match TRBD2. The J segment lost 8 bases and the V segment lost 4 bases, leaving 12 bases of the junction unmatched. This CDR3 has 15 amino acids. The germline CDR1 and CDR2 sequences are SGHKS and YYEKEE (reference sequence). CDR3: CASSPRGDPIYEQFF. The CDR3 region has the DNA TGTGCCAGCAGCCCTCGGGGGGACCCTATATATGAGCAGTTCTTC.

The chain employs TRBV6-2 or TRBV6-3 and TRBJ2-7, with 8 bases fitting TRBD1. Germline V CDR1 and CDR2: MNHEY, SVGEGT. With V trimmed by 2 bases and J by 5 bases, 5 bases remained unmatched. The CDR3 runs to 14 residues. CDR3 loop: CASSYGQGAHEQYV. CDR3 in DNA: TGTGCCAGCAGTTACGGGCAGGGGGCTCACGAGCAGTACGTC.

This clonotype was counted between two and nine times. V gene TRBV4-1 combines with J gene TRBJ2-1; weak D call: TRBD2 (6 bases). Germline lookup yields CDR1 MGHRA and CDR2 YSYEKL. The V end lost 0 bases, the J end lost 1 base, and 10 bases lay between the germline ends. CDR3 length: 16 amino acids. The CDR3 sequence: CASSQEWGVSYNEQFF. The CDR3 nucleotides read TGCGCCAGCAGCCAAGAATGGGGGGTTTCCTACAATGAGCAGTTCTTC.

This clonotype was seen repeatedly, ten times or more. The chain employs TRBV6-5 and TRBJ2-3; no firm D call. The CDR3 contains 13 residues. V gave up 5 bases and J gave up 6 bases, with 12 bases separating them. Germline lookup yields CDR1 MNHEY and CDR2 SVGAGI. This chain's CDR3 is CASSHIRQDTQYF. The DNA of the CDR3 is TGTGCCAGCAGTCACATACGGCAGGATACGCAGTATTTT.

The CDR3 DNA is TGTGCCAGCAGCTTCGGGGGGACGACCCAAGAGACCCAGTACTTC. Amino acid sequence: CASSFGGTTQETQYF. The chain uses TRBV12-3 or TRBV12-4 and TRBJ2-5, with 7 bases identical to TRBD2. This CDR3 has 15 amino acids. The J segment lost 1 base and the V segment lost 6 bases, leaving 8 bases of the junction unmatched.

The CDR3 DNA reads as TGTGCCAGCAGCCCGAGCGGCTCCTATAATTCACCCCTCCACTTT. Translated, it gives CASSPSGSYNSPLHF. The V gene is TRBV9, the J gene TRBJ1-6; D is unresolved. The V gene's germline CDR1 is SGDLS and CDR2 YYNGEE. The CDR3 sequence is 15 residues long. V gave up 4 bases and J gave up 0 bases, with 8 bases separating them.

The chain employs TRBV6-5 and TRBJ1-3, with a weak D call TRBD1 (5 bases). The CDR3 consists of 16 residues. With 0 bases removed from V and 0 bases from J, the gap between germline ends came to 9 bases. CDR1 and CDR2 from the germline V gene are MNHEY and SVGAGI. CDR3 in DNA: TGTGCCAGCAGTTACTCGGGACGGCTCTCTGGAAACACCATATATTTT. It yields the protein CASSYSGRLSGNTIYF.

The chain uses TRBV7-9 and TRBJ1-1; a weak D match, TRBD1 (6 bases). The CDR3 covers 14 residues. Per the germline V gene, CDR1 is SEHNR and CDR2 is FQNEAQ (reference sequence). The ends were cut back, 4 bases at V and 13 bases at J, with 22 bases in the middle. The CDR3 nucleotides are TGTGCCAGCAGCTCATCCGGGACACACCCTGGGGGTTTCTTT. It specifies CASSSSGTHPGGFF.